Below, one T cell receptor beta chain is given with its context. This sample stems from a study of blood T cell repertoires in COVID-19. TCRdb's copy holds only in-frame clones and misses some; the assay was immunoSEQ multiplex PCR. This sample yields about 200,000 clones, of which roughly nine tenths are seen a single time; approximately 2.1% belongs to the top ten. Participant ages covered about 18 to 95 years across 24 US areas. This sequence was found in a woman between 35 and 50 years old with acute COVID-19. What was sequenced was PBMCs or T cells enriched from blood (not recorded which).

Here the CDR3 reads CASSPSGGPDNQPQHF. In DNA, the CDR3 is TGTGCCAGCAGCCCCTCGGGGGGACCGGACAATCAGCCCCAGCATTTT. The chain joins TRBV11-2 to TRBJ1-5; tentative D call: TRBD1 (5 bases). Between the trimmed V and J ends, which lost 5 bases and 3 bases, there was a span of 17 bases. Germline loops: CDR1 SGHAT, CDR2 FQNNGV. The CDR3 totals 16 residues.